Listed below are T cell receptor beta chains from one sample, sequenced in a study of blood T cell repertoires in COVID-19. The table came from immunoSEQ multiplex PCR; TCRdb's copy has only in-frame clones and leaves some out. The sample has about 80,000 clones; roughly 80% are singletons. What was sequenced was peripheral blood. The receptors shown here come from a woman in her 70s with acute or convalescent COVID-19. Both conserved end residues are part of each CDR3. The D gene is left open where the match is weak. Clone size is not always given. Where it is, it says once, few, many or a class for expanded clones.

J gene	clone size	D gene	V gene	CDR3 protein	CDR3 DNA
TRBJ2-2	NA	TRBD2	TRBV2	CASSATSGIAGELFF	TGTGCCAGCAGCGCGACTAGCGGGATCGCCGGGGAGCTGTTTTTT
TRBJ2-7	NA	NA	TRBV18	CASSSSATSYEQYF	TGTGCCAGCTCATCCAGCGCAACCTCCTACGAGCAGTACTTC
TRBJ2-5	NA	NA	TRBV18	CASSGLQETQYF	TGTGCCAGCTCAGGGCTCCAAGAGACCCAGTACTTC
TRBJ2-1	NA	TRBD2	TRBV5-8	CASSSLAGTYNEQFF	TGTGCCAGCAGCTCCCTAGCGGGAACCTACAATGAGCAGTTCTTC
TRBJ2-3	NA	NA	TRBV30	CACDRGVGTDTQYF	TGTGCCTGTGACCGGGGAGTGGGCACAGATACGCAGTATTTT
TRBJ2-1	NA	TRBD2	TRBV5-1	CASSWRSGLAGGPNEQFF	TGCGCCAGCAGCTGGCGATCCGGACTAGCGGGAGGGCCTAATGAGCAGTTCTTC
TRBJ2-3	NA	NA	TRBV3-1/TRBV3-2	CASSQALAGDTQYF	TGTGCCAGCAGCCAAGCACTAGCAGGCGATACGCAGTATTTT
TRBJ2-2	NA	TRBD1	TRBV5-6	CASTPRWDRGLVTGELFF	TGTGCCAGCACCCCCCGTTGGGACAGGGGGCTGGTCACCGGGGAGCTGTTTTTT
TRBJ1-5	NA	NA	TRBV3-1/TRBV3-2	CASSQGHSNQPQHF	TGTGCCAGCAGCCAAGGGCATAGCAATCAGCCCCAGCATTTT
TRBJ2-7	NA	TRBD2	TRBV28	CASSPGLAGVYEQYF	TGTGCCAGCAGTCCCGGACTAGCGGGAGTTTACGAGCAGTACTTC
TRBJ2-2	once	NA	TRBV20-1	CSASRRAGELFF	TGCAGTGCTAGTCGGAGAGCCGGGGAGCTGTTTTTT
TRBJ2-5	NA	NA	TRBV29-1	CSVPGHSQETQYF	TGCAGCGTTCCGGGACACAGCCAAGAGACCCAGTACTTC
TRBJ2-2	NA	TRBD2	TRBV5-1	CASSLRTSGRSSTGELFF	TGCGCCAGCAGCCTGCGGACTAGCGGGAGAAGTAGCACCGGGGAGCTGTTTTTT
TRBJ1-3	NA	NA	TRBV29-1	CSVRGSGNTIYF	TGCAGCGTCAGGGGTTCTGGAAACACCATATATTTT
TRBJ1-2	NA	TRBD1	TRBV2	CASNWDSSNLGYTF	TGTGCCAGCAACTGGGACAGTTCTAATCTTGGCTACACCTTC
TRBJ1-2	NA	NA	TRBV27	CASRISGTYDGYTF	TGTGCCAGCAGGATCTCCGGGACATACGATGGCTACACCTTC
TRBJ2-3	NA	TRBD2	TRBV4-1	CASSQDTLGLAGGGDTQYF	TGCGCCAGCAGCCAAGATACCCTCGGACTAGCGGGAGGTGGAGATACGCAGTATTTT
TRBJ2-1	few	TRBD2	TRBV28	CASQAGGMSYNEQFF	TGTGCCAGCCAGGCGGGAGGAATGTCCTACAATGAGCAGTTCTTC
TRBJ2-2	NA	TRBD2	TRBV11-3	CASSLGVLAGGWTGELFF	TGTGCCAGCAGCTTAGGAGTACTAGCGGGAGGATGGACCGGGGAGCTGTTTTTT
TRBJ1-1	NA	NA	TRBV29-1	CSAMPGDQPEAFF	TGCAGCGCGATGCCAGGGGATCAGCCTGAAGCTTTCTTT
TRBJ2-3	NA	NA	TRBV29-1	CSVKIVTDTQYF	TGCAGCGTTAAGATAGTCACAGATACGCAGTATTTT
TRBJ2-7	NA	NA	TRBV27	CASSLQQVVTYEQYF	TGTGCCAGCAGTTTACAACAAGTGGTTACCTACGAGCAGTACTTC
TRBJ2-7	NA	TRBD1	TRBV7-9	CASSSDRGSYEQYF	TGTGCCAGCAGTTCTGACAGGGGCTCCTACGAGCAGTACTTC
TRBJ1-1	NA	NA	TRBV7-2	CASSWGGARAEAFF	TGTGCCAGCAGCTGGGGGGGGGCAAGGGCTGAAGCTTTCTTT
TRBJ2-1	NA	NA	TRBV27	CASSFTRSSYNEQFF	TGTGCCAGCAGCTTTACTAGGAGCTCCTACAATGAGCAGTTCTTC
TRBJ2-2	NA	TRBD2	TRBV4-1	CASSQTDMGLTTGELFF	TGCGCCAGCAGCCAAACTGATATGGGACTAACAACCGGGGAGCTGTTTTTT
TRBJ2-1	NA	NA	TRBV6-5	CASFTGKSYNEQFF	TGTGCCAGTTTCACGGGGAAGTCCTACAATGAGCAGTTCTTC
TRBJ2-1	NA	NA	TRBV19	CASSWGRTSSYNEQFF	TGTGCCAGTAGCTGGGGGCGGACCAGCTCCTACAATGAGCAGTTCTTC
TRBJ1-2	NA	NA	TRBV15	CATTKEWPGYGYTF	TGTGCCACCACTAAGGAGTGGCCTGGCTATGGCTACACCTTC
TRBJ2-5	NA	TRBD1	TRBV30	CAWIASPGQGTPQYF	TGTGCCTGGATCGCAAGTCCGGGACAGGGGACACCCCAGTACTTC
TRBJ1-4	NA	NA	TRBV29-1	CSVAVGEPNEKLFF	TGCAGCGTCGCGGTCGGTGAGCCTAATGAAAAACTGTTTTTT
TRBJ2-1	few	TRBD2	TRBV9	CASSATLRLASNEQFF	TGTGCCAGCAGCGCGACGCTGAGACTAGCTAGCAATGAGCAGTTCTTC